The rows below give T cell receptor beta chains drawn from one sample of a study of T-cell reconstitution after alpha-beta-depleted transplantation in children. From the PCR reads, TCRdb called clonotypes with MiXCR, one entry per CDR3 protein. Of about 600,000 distinct CDR3 sequences in the sample, around 23% were seen once. Sequenced material: PBMCs, mostly from graft donor cells, taken 360 days after TCRalphabeta/CD19-depleted stem cell transplant. The receptors were sampled from a boy under two years old who had a stem cell transplant for acute myeloid leukemia, so the T cells may come from the graft donor. CDR3s include the opening cysteine and the closing phenylalanine or tryptophan. D genes are given only for firm matches. Clone size is shown for a subset of rows, as once, few, many or a class of expanded clone.

J: TRBJ1-1; V: TRBV30; D: -; size: few; CDR3: CAWSGVEAEAFF; DNA: TGTGCCTGGTCAGGTGTCGAGGCTGAAGCTTTCTTT
J: TRBJ1-1; V: TRBV7-9; D: -; size: -; CDR3: CASSPPSGTEAFF; DNA: TGTGCCAGCAGCCCCCCCTCAGGCACTGAAGCTTTCTTT
J: TRBJ2-5; V: TRBV7-8; D: TRBD2; size: many; CDR3: CASSLVQRGETQYF; DNA: TGTGCCAGCAGCTTAGTACAGCGGGGAGAGACCCAGTACTTC
J: TRBJ2-1; V: TRBV5-5; D: -; size: many; CDR3: CASSMERDEQFF; DNA: TGTGCCAGCAGCATGGAAAGGGATGAGCAGTTCTTC
J: TRBJ1-2; V: TRBV11-2; D: -; size: -; CDR3: CASSRKGFRGEANYGYTF; DNA: TGTGCCAGCAGCAGGAAAGGATTCAGGGGCGAAGCTAACTATGGCTACACCTTC
J: TRBJ2-3; V: TRBV6-5; D: -; size: few; CDR3: CASSSHSGLSTDTQYF; DNA: TGTGCCAGCAGTTCCCATAGTGGGCTGAGCACAGATACGCAGTATTTT
J: TRBJ1-6; V: TRBV30; D: -; size: -; CDR3: CAWREGTTIHF; DNA: TGTGCCTGGAGGGAGGGGACTACCATCCACTTT
J: TRBJ1-1; V: TRBV5-6; D: -; size: few; CDR3: CASSLAGGRTAEAFF; DNA: TGTGCCAGCAGCTTGGCCGGAGGGAGGACAGCTGAAGCTTTCTTT
J: TRBJ2-1; V: TRBV3-1; D: TRBD2; size: -; CDR3: CASSQTSLAGGWNEQFF; DNA: TGTGCCAGCAGCCAGACATCTCTAGCGGGGGGTTGGAATGAGCAGTTCTTC
J: TRBJ2-7; V: TRBV29-1; D: -; size: few; CDR3: CSATYRAGAREQYF; DNA: TGCAGCGCTACCTATCGAGCGGGCGCCCGTGAGCAGTACTTC
J: TRBJ1-4; V: TRBV4-3; D: -; size: -; CDR3: CASSPTGTEKLFF; DNA: TGCGCCAGCAGCCCCACAGGGACCGAAAAACTGTTTTTT
J: TRBJ1-2; V: TRBV6-5; D: -; size: few; CDR3: CASSYSNRTPYGYTF; DNA: TGTGCCAGCAGTTACTCGAATCGCACCCCCTATGGCTACACCTTC
J: TRBJ2-2; V: TRBV15; D: -; size: few; CDR3: CAIKDVSNTGELFF; DNA: TGTGCTATAAAGGACGTATCGAACACCGGGGAGCTGTTTTTT
J: TRBJ1-2; V: TRBV28; D: -; size: few; CDR3: CASSLPTAALLEGYTF; DNA: TGTGCCAGCAGTTTACCGACAGCGGCATTGCTCGAGGGCTACACCTTC
J: TRBJ2-2; V: TRBV5-6; D: TRBD1; size: many; CDR3: CASSGWDRTNTGELFF; DNA: TGTGCCAGCTCCGGATGGGACAGAACGAACACCGGGGAGCTGTTTTTT
J: TRBJ1-1; V: TRBV12-3/TRBV12-4; D: -; size: -; CDR3: CASLTGGRGTEAFF; DNA: TGTGCCAGCTTGACAGGAGGTAGGGGCACTGAAGCTTTCTTT
J: TRBJ2-7; V: TRBV7-2; D: -; size: -; CDR3: CASSPDSRSSYEQYF; DNA: TGTGCCAGCAGCCCGGACAGCCGTAGCTCCTACGAGCAGTACTTC
J: TRBJ2-3; V: TRBV7-9; D: -; size: many; CDR3: CASSSLDRSATDTQYF; DNA: TGTGCCAGCAGCTCCCTTGACAGGTCGGCCACAGATACGCAGTATTTT
J: TRBJ2-3; V: TRBV20-1; D: -; size: few; CDR3: CSAPDWETDTQYF; DNA: TGCAGTGCTCCGGACTGGGAAACAGATACGCAGTATTTT
J: TRBJ1-5; V: TRBV28; D: -; size: -; CDR3: CASSPRGAINQPQHF; DNA: TGTGCCAGCAGTCCCCGCGGGGCGATCAATCAGCCCCAGCATTTT
J: TRBJ2-1; V: TRBV11-3; D: -; size: few; CDR3: CASSLDQGGGSVNEQFF; DNA: TGTGCCAGCAGCTTAGATCAGGGGGGAGGTTCGGTCAATGAGCAGTTCTTC
J: TRBJ2-5; V: TRBV12-3/TRBV12-4; D: TRBD2; size: many; CDR3: CASSPSGLAGEGETQYF; DNA: TGTGCCAGCAGTCCCTCCGGACTAGCGGGGGAAGGAGAGACCCAGTACTTC
J: TRBJ2-1; V: TRBV7-2; D: TRBD1; size: -; CDR3: CASRLPGQYYNEQFF; DNA: TGTGCCAGCAGACTCCCGGGACAGTACTACAATGAGCAGTTCTTC
J: TRBJ2-1; V: TRBV5-1; D: -; size: few; CDR3: CASSGLTGAFF; DNA: TGCGCCAGCAGCGGCTTAACGGGCGCGTTCTTC
J: TRBJ1-2; V: TRBV5-5; D: -; size: -; CDR3: CASSLSGRPYGYTF; DNA: TGTGCCAGCAGCTTGTCCGGCCGACCGTATGGCTACACCTTC
J: TRBJ1-2; V: TRBV6-5; D: -; size: -; CDR3: CASSYHGGNYGYTF; DNA: TGTGCCAGCAGTTACCATGGCGGGAACTATGGCTACACCTTC
J: TRBJ2-7; V: TRBV3-1; D: -; size: -; CDR3: CASSQYGAGSSYEQYF; DNA: TGTGCCAGCAGCCAATACGGGGCGGGTAGCTCCTACGAGCAGTACTTC
J: TRBJ2-3; V: TRBV20-1; D: TRBD1; size: many; CDR3: CSARGQGTADTQYF; DNA: TGCAGTGCCCGAGGACAGGGGACGGCAGATACGCAGTATTTT
J: TRBJ2-3; V: TRBV20-1; D: -; size: few; CDR3: CSASSGAWVSTDTQYF; DNA: TGCAGTGCTAGTAGCGGTGCCTGGGTCAGCACAGATACGCAGTATTTT
J: TRBJ1-5; V: TRBV28; D: -; size: many; CDR3: CASRRATNQPQHF; DNA: TGTGCCAGCAGAAGAGCTACCAATCAGCCCCAGCATTTT
J: TRBJ2-7; V: TRBV20-1; D: -; size: -; CDR3: CSASRTENAYEQYF; DNA: TGCAGTGCTTCCCGGACAGAAAACGCCTACGAGCAGTACTTC
J: TRBJ1-1; V: TRBV4-3; D: -; size: few; CDR3: CASSQDIGRNTEAFF; DNA: TGCGCCAGCAGCCAAGATATTGGCAGGAACACTGAAGCTTTCTTT
J: TRBJ2-3; V: TRBV20-1; D: TRBD2; size: few; CDR3: CSATTSGGPNTDTQYF; DNA: TGCAGTGCTACGACTAGCGGGGGGCCTAACACAGATACGCAGTATTTT
J: TRBJ1-5; V: TRBV6-5; D: -; size: -; CDR3: CASSYGGARGQPQHF; DNA: TGTGCCAGCAGTTATGGAGGGGCAAGGGGGCAGCCCCAGCATTTT
J: TRBJ1-6; V: TRBV7-9; D: TRBD1; size: many; CDR3: CASSLDRGASPLHF; DNA: TGTGCCAGCAGCTTGGACAGGGGCGCCTCACCCCTCCACTTT
J: TRBJ1-1; V: TRBV7-9; D: -; size: many; CDR3: CASSLTEAFF; DNA: TGTGCCAGCAGCTTGACCGAAGCTTTCTTT
J: TRBJ2-3; V: TRBV28; D: TRBD2; size: many; CDR3: CASRRRGGPDTQYF; DNA: TGTGCCAGCAGGAGGCGGGGGGGCCCAGATACGCAGTATTTT
J: TRBJ2-1; V: TRBV19; D: -; size: few; CDR3: CASSIDRARGSGNEQFF; DNA: TGTGCCAGTAGTATAGATCGTGCCAGAGGGAGTGGGAATGAGCAGTTCTTC
J: TRBJ2-1; V: TRBV12-3/TRBV12-4; D: TRBD2; size: many; CDR3: CASSLDRGGHEQFF; DNA: TGTGCCAGCAGTTTAGATCGGGGGGGTCATGAGCAGTTCTTC